A selection of T cell receptor beta chains follows, all from one sample in a study of shared clonotypes between healthy human individuals. This table comes from immunoSEQ multiplex PCR, and its TCRdb copy is limited to in-frame clones, with some not included. The table lists approximately 1,000,000 clones, approximately 80% of them singletons, with approximately 0.95% in the top ten. Sequenced sample: memory CD4+ T cells from PBMCs. All receptors come from a young man in good health. Some clones in this sample may be carry-over from other donors' samples. Each CDR3 is given with its conserved first and last residue. The order of the fields is J gene, V gene, CDR3 protein.

J gene: TRBJ1-3; V gene: TRBV11-2; CDR3 protein: CASTQNPRGPGNTIYF
J gene: TRBJ2-7; V gene: TRBV4-1; CDR3 protein: CASSQWGGTYEQYF
J gene: TRBJ2-3; V gene: TRBV21-1; CDR3 protein: CASPPRGRSSTRFKGPSTDTQYF
J gene: TRBJ1-1; V gene: TRBV5-4; CDR3 protein: CASSLDGGNTEAFF
J gene: TRBJ2-1; V gene: TRBV4-1; CDR3 protein: CASSQEAGGFSSYNEQFF
J gene: TRBJ1-2; V gene: TRBV6-5; CDR3 protein: CASRVRQGKDYGYTF
J gene: TRBJ2-1; V gene: TRBV6-5; CDR3 protein: CASIPLAGGANEQFF
J gene: TRBJ2-7; V gene: TRBV7-2; CDR3 protein: CASSLDRYSYEQYF
J gene: TRBJ1-1; V gene: TRBV5-6; CDR3 protein: CASSFNGGRAEAFF
J gene: TRBJ2-5; V gene: TRBV30; CDR3 protein: CAWRDRGETQYF
J gene: TRBJ2-3; V gene: TRBV5-1; CDR3 protein: CASRGPQRSSTDTQYF
J gene: TRBJ2-7; V gene: TRBV19; CDR3 protein: CASSIVLTRDSSYEQYF
J gene: TRBJ1-1; V gene: TRBV9; CDR3 protein: CASSAETSGVGAFF
J gene: TRBJ2-5; V gene: TRBV7-3; CDR3 protein: CASSPTLAGVGTQHF
J gene: TRBJ2-3; V gene: TRBV20-1; CDR3 protein: CSAERDTQYF
J gene: TRBJ1-5; V gene: TRBV9; CDR3 protein: CASSADPGGDGQPQHF
J gene: TRBJ2-5; V gene: TRBV2; CDR3 protein: CARTSGDQETQYF
J gene: TRBJ2-7; V gene: TRBV5-4; CDR3 protein: CASRRGSDEQYF
J gene: TRBJ2-1; V gene: TRBV6-6; CDR3 protein: CASSGGNNEQFF
J gene: TRBJ2-1; V gene: TRBV28; CDR3 protein: CASTYHGEQFF
J gene: TRBJ2-2; V gene: TRBV7-3; CDR3 protein: CASSRVGTGELFF
J gene: TRBJ2-7; V gene: TRBV7-9; CDR3 protein: CATSKKGSFEQYF
J gene: TRBJ2-5; V gene: TRBV27; CDR3 protein: CASSLSPGGGWETQYF
J gene: TRBJ2-3; V gene: TRBV28; CDR3 protein: CASAGTGRWGSTDTQYF
J gene: TRBJ1-6; V gene: TRBV18; CDR3 protein: CASSPVGATSNSPLHF
J gene: TRBJ1-4; V gene: TRBV28; CDR3 protein: CASSETLSGEKLFF
J gene: TRBJ2-7; V gene: TRBV5-1; CDR3 protein: CASVGRPGQGSSEQYF
J gene: TRBJ1-2; V gene: TRBV30; CDR3 protein: CAWSKQLSWYYGYTF
J gene: TRBJ2-7; V gene: TRBV5-1; CDR3 protein: CASSRRTGSYEQYF
J gene: TRBJ1-5; V gene: TRBV19; CDR3 protein: CASSTRTVNQPQHF
J gene: TRBJ1-4; V gene: TRBV5-1; CDR3 protein: CASSLTGDEKLFF
J gene: TRBJ2-1; V gene: TRBV14; CDR3 protein: CASSLRTPRAYNEQFF
J gene: TRBJ2-7; V gene: TRBV6-5; CDR3 protein: CASSYSRTSVSYEQYF
J gene: TRBJ1-1; V gene: TRBV28; CDR3 protein: CATRPGQRTEAFF
J gene: TRBJ1-2; V gene: TRBV7-9; CDR3 protein: CASSLDRGAYGYTF
J gene: TRBJ1-1; V gene: TRBV5-4; CDR3 protein: CASSPGGGQGMNTEAFF
J gene: TRBJ2-2; V gene: TRBV15; CDR3 protein: CATSITPERELFF
J gene: TRBJ1-5; V gene: TRBV19; CDR3 protein: CASSIDHGSRSNQPQHF
J gene: TRBJ2-5; V gene: TRBV7-9; CDR3 protein: CASSLDRTQYF
J gene: TRBJ2-7; V gene: TRBV19; CDR3 protein: CASSLGLPQSGSYEQYF
J gene: TRBJ2-7; V gene: TRBV6-6; CDR3 protein: CASSAGTPYEQYF
J gene: TRBJ2-5; V gene: TRBV15; CDR3 protein: CATSRDRETQYF
J gene: TRBJ1-1; V gene: TRBV5-1; CDR3 protein: CASSPRGFGTEAFF
J gene: TRBJ1-5; V gene: TRBV28; CDR3 protein: CASSPPRGQPQHF
J gene: TRBJ2-1; V gene: TRBV7-3; CDR3 protein: CASSPWGIRSAGPEKEQFF
J gene: TRBJ1-3; V gene: TRBV9; CDR3 protein: CASSFRVGGSGNTIYF
J gene: TRBJ2-2; V gene: TRBV28; CDR3 protein: CASSLWRQGKTANTGELFF
J gene: TRBJ2-1; V gene: TRBV20-1; CDR3 protein: CSALGRTEQFF
J gene: TRBJ2-3; V gene: TRBV29-1; CDR3 protein: CSVPPSGSSTDTQYF
J gene: TRBJ2-1; V gene: TRBV4-1; CDR3 protein: CASSSSGDPKSYNEQFF
J gene: TRBJ1-6; V gene: TRBV5-7; CDR3 protein: CASSLVQGNSPLHF
J gene: TRBJ2-5; V gene: TRBV29-1; CDR3 protein: CSALGGRGETQYF
J gene: TRBJ2-3; V gene: TRBV7-2; CDR3 protein: CASSSEPGQGVPRYF
J gene: TRBJ2-5; V gene: TRBV6-5; CDR3 protein: CASSTSGNKQYF
J gene: TRBJ2-7; V gene: TRBV7-2; CDR3 protein: CASSPGQGLEQYF